A single sample is the source of the 27 T cell receptor beta chains below, sequenced in a study of PD-L1 blockade in urothelial cancer. Assay used: immunoSEQ multiplex PCR; TCRdb lists only in-frame clones, some missing. Of tens of thousands of clones listed, almost 85% were seen once; the top ten hold approximately 3%. The starting material was PBMCs, obtained around atezolizumab (anti-PD-L1) treatment. Source of these receptors: a man aged 65 to 85 with urothelial cancer.

The V gene is TRBV6-5, the J gene TRBJ1-2, with D possibly being TRBD1 (6 bases). Per the germline V gene, CDR1 is MNHEY and CDR2 is SVGAGI. V shed 5 bases and J shed 8 bases, with 12 bases lying between them. There are 12 residues in the CDR3. CDR3 in amino acids: CASSPGDLGYTF. The CDR3 region has the DNA TGTGCCAGCAGTCCAGGGGATTTGGGCTACACCTTC.

This clone was detected only a few times. V usage is TRBV28 and J usage is TRBJ1-5; D possibly corresponds to TRBD1 (6 bases). The CDR3 length is 14 residues. V lost 2 bases and J 2 bases, leaving 7 bases between the germline ends. Germline V gene sequence: CDR1 MDHEN, CDR2 SYDVKM. The CDR3 DNA follows: TGTGCCAGCAGTTTACCAGGGGGCAATCAGCCCCAGCATTTT. Protein sequence: CASSLPGGNQPQHF.

The chain recombines TRBV21-1 with TRBJ2-7; TRBD1, the table's D call, was not compared with the DNA. TRBV21-1 is noted as a pseudogene. The CDR3 covers 13 residues. The CDR3 nucleotides read TGTGCCAGCAGCAAAGACAACTCCTACGAGCAGTACTTC. Translating gives CASSKDNSYEQYF.

The rearrangement uses TRBV5-1 and TRBJ1-5; 7 bases fit TRBD1. The germline V gene encodes CDR1 SGHRS and CDR2 YFSETQ. CDR3 length: 15 amino acids. Trimming took 2 bases from V and 4 from J; bases not matched to a gene: 6. The CDR3 here is CASSLSGGTNQPQHF. The CDR3 DNA reads TGCGCCAGCAGCTTATCAGGGGGTACGAATCAGCCCCAGCATTTT.

V usage is TRBV28 and J usage is TRBJ2-5, with 8 bases fitting TRBD2. Unmatched junction bases numbered 7, after V lost 8 bases and J lost 5 bases. CDR1 and CDR2 (germline): MDHEN, SYDVKM. The length of the CDR3 is 13 residues. The CDR3 DNA sequence: TGTGCCAGCGTGGGCGGGGGGCTTGAGACCCAGTACTTC. As protein: CASVGGGLETQYF.

The chain employs TRBV19 and TRBJ1-6; D unclear. Germline CDR1 LNHDA, CDR2 SQIVND (reference sequence). Trimming cost V 7 bases and J 10 bases, with 11 bases left between them. The CDR3 loop spans 12 amino acids. The CDR3 reads CASKTGSSPLHF. CDR3 nucleotide sequence: TGTGCCAGTAAGACCGGGTCATCACCCCTCCACTTT.

J is TRBJ1-2 and V is TRBV7-9; weak D call: TRBD1 (5 bases). The CDR3 is 14 residues long. CDR1 and CDR2 from the germline V gene are SEHNR and FQNEAQ (reference sequence). V lost 0 bases, J lost 5 bases, and 10 bases lay in between. Here the CDR3 DNA reads TGTGCCAGCAGCTTAGCGCTCGGGGGTTATGGCTACACCTTC. This translates into CASSLALGGYGYTF.

V gene TRBV14 combines with J gene TRBJ2-2; 7 bases agree with TRBD1. This CDR3 is 18 amino acids long. V was pared by 3 bases and J by 2 bases, with 12 bases of the junction left unmatched. Germline V gene lookup returns CDR1 SGHDN and CDR2 FVKESK. The CDR3 here is CASSHRQTGALNTGELFF. The CDR3 DNA is TGTGCCAGCAGCCATCGACAAACAGGGGCCCTAAACACCGGGGAGCTGTTTTTT. Full variable domain (rest looked up from reference TRBV14 and TRBJ2-2): EAGVTQFPSHSVIEKGQTVTLRCDPISGHDNLYWYRRVMGKEIKFLLHFVKESKQDESGMPNNRFLAERTGGTYSTLKVQPAELEDSGVYFCASSHRQTGALNTGELFFGEGSRLTVL.

This chain joins TRBV6-6 and TRBJ2-7; 7 bases fit TRBD2. The CDR3 is 14 residues long. Germline V gene data show CDR1 as MNHNY and CDR2 as SVGAGI (reference sequence). The V and J ends lost 6 bases and 3 bases, in that order; junction bases with no gene match: 8. DNA for the CDR3: TGTGCCAGCAGCCCCCGGGACTACGGCTACGAGCAGTACTTC. As protein: CASSPRDYGYEQYF.

This chain uses TRBV29-1 with TRBJ2-1, with a weak D call TRBD2 (6 bases). The CDR3 runs to 14 residues. Germline CDR1 and CDR2: SQVTM and ANQGSEA. The V end was cut by 3 bases, the J end by 3 bases, with 12 bases between. The CDR3 DNA reads TGCAGCGTTGATGGTAGCGGCATCTACAATGAGCAGTTCTTC. Protein sequence: CSVDGSGIYNEQFF.

V and J are TRBV9 and TRBJ2-1; 8 bases map to TRBD2. Germline CDR1 SGDLS, CDR2 YYNGEE. The CDR3 length is 15 residues. The J segment lost 9 bases and the V segment lost 4 bases, leaving 12 bases of the junction unmatched. CDR3 in DNA: TGTGCCAGCAGCCCCGGGGTAGCGGGATTCAGTGAGCAGTTCTTC. This gives the protein CASSPGVAGFSEQFF.

The chain is built from TRBV6-5 and TRBJ2-1; 9 bases align to TRBD2. The CDR3 spans 15 residues. Germline V gene lookup returns CDR1 MNHEY and CDR2 SVGAGI. Trimming at V came to 2 bases and at J to 6 bases, leaving 5 bases not matched to a gene. Here the CDR3 DNA reads TGTGCCAGCAGTTACAGCGGGAGGCCCCCCAATGAGCAGTTCTTC. Its translation is CASSYSGRPPNEQFF.

This CDR3 is CASSTAGANEKLFF. The CDR3 DNA reads as TGTGCCAGCAGCACAGCTGGTGCTAATGAAAAACTGTTTTTT. The chain employs TRBV9 and TRBJ1-4; D is uncertain. V was cut by 4 bases and J by 3 bases, with 10 bases left in between. Germline V gene lookup returns CDR1 SGDLS and CDR2 YYNGEE. The CDR3 spans 14 residues.

This rearrangement joins TRBV28 to TRBJ2-2; possible D gene TRBD1, 6 bases. In germline, CDR1 is MDHEN, CDR2 SYDVKM. CDR3 length: 15 residues. Trimming stripped 6 bases from V and 4 bases from J, with 15 bases between. The CDR3 region is CASRSGQGSTGELFF. CDR3 nucleotides: TGTGCCAGCAGATCAGGTCAGGGGAGCACCGGGGAGCTGTTTTTT.

The chain combines TRBV11-3 with TRBJ2-1, with 11 bases that match TRBD2. V dropped 1 base and J dropped 9; count of bases not matched to a gene: 5. The CDR3 extends over 15 amino acids. Per the germline V gene, CDR1 is SGHNT and CDR2 is YENEEA. CDR3 region: CASSLGGSGRGEQFF. In DNA, the CDR3 is TGTGCCAGCAGCTTAGGGGGTAGCGGGAGGGGTGAGCAGTTCTTC.

This chain connects TRBV23-1 to TRBJ2-7, with 8 bases fitting TRBD1. TRBV23-1 is reported as an ORF; its role is uncertain. V lost 3 bases, J lost 0 bases, and 10 bases stayed unmatched. CDR3 length: 17 amino acids. The CDR3 region is CASSQAGGQGLSYEQYF. CDR3 in DNA: TGCGCCAGCAGTCAGGCAGGGGGCCAGGGGCTCTCCTACGAGCAGTACTTC.

This clone was seen a single time. This chain connects TRBV5-1 to TRBJ2-7; no firm D call. Trimming removed 4 bases from V and 6 bases from J, with 11 bases in between. Per germline, CDR1 SGHRS and CDR2 YFSETQ. This CDR3 is 12 amino acids long. Here the CDR3 reads CASSTPNGEQYF. In nucleotides, the CDR3 is TGCGCCAGCAGCACACCGAATGGCGAGCAGTACTTC.

The rearrangement joins TRBV7-2 to TRBJ2-7; D gene unclear. Trimming took off 5 bases at V and 3 bases at J, with 11 bases between the two ends. The CDR3 is 13 amino acids. Germline lookup yields CDR1 SGHTA and CDR2 FQGNSA. The CDR3 sequence: CASSLEELYEQYF. The CDR3 region has the DNA TGTGCCAGCAGCCTCGAGGAACTCTACGAGCAGTACTTC.

The rearrangement links TRBV28 to TRBJ2-5, with 7 bases fitting TRBD1. The CDR3 runs to 14 residues. Germline V CDR1 and CDR2: MDHEN, SYDVKM. Trimming cost V 5 bases and J 1 base; bases outside gene matches: 4. For the CDR3, the DNA is TGTGCCAGCAGTCAAGGGACAGCCCAAGAGACCCAGTACTTC. Its protein is CASSQGTAQETQYF.

In its sample, this clone was seen once. J is TRBJ1-4 and V is TRBV30; TRBD1 is a possible D gene (6 bases). Trimming stripped 1 base from V and 8 bases from J, with 14 bases between. Per the germline V gene, CDR1 is GTSNPN and CDR2 is SVGIG (reference sequence). The CDR3 is 14 amino acids. The CDR3 reads CAWSATGFGEKLFF. The DNA for the CDR3 is TGTGCCTGGAGTGCCACAGGGTTTGGGGAAAAACTGTTTTTT.

The chain couples TRBV27 to TRBJ2-3, with TRBD2 identical over 11 bases. Unmatched junction bases numbered 9, after V lost 5 bases and J lost 5 bases. This CDR3 has 16 residues. Germline loops: CDR1 MNHEY, CDR2 SMNVEV (reference sequence). The CDR3 coding sequence is TGTGCCAGCAGTCATGTAGCGGGAGGGCCTAGAGATACGCAGTATTTT. Translated, it gives CASSHVAGGPRDTQYF.

The V gene is TRBV29-1, the J gene TRBJ1-2, with a tentative D call TRBD1 (5 bases). CDR1 and CDR2 from the germline V gene are SQVTM and ANQGSEA. Trimming took off 7 bases at V and 1 base at J, with 13 bases between the two ends. The CDR3 loop spans 13 amino acids. In nucleotides, the CDR3 is TGCAGCGCACAGGACCCAAATAACTATGGCTACACCTTC. This sequence encodes CSAQDPNNYGYTF.

The CDR3 sequence: CASSSGHAVSYEQYF. The CDR3 DNA reads as TGCGCCAGCAGCTCGGGACATGCAGTTTCCTACGAGCAGTACTTC. The chain employs TRBV5-1 and TRBJ2-7; D might be TRBD1 (6 bases). Germline V gene lookup returns CDR1 SGHRS and CDR2 YFSETQ. V lost 3 bases and J 1 base, leaving 14 bases between the germline ends. The CDR3 is 15 amino acids.

This chain joins TRBV11-2 and TRBJ2-3; TRBD1 agrees at 10 bases. The germline V gene has CDR1 SGHAT and CDR2 FQNNGV. The CDR3 runs 17 residues. The V and J ends lost 4 bases and 6 bases, in that order; junction bases with no gene match: 13. The CDR3 here is CASSSLPGQGRADTQYF. In nucleotides, the CDR3 is TGTGCCAGCAGCTCACTTCCGGGACAGGGGAGAGCGGATACGCAGTATTTT.

The CDR3 DNA reads as TGTGCCAGCAGTGAAAGGGGGAGGACAGGGGCAAACGAGCAGTACTTC. Its protein is CASSERGRTGANEQYF. The gene calls are TRBV6-1 and TRBJ2-7, with 9 bases matching TRBD1. The J segment lost 5 bases and the V segment lost 2 bases, leaving 10 bases of the junction unmatched. The CDR3 spans 16 residues. From germline, CDR1 is MNHNS and CDR2 SASEGT.

The chain combines TRBV30 with TRBJ1-4; no firm D call. V was trimmed by 2 bases and J by 6 bases, leaving 10 bases between them. CDR1 and CDR2 from the germline V gene are GTSNPN and SVGIG (reference sequence). CDR3 length equals 13 residues. The CDR3 nucleotides are TGTGCCTGGAGTCCGGGAGTTGATGAAAAACTGTTTTTT. Amino acid sequence: CAWSPGVDEKLFF.

In the case of this clone: One end of the junction fails to match germline, which may point to a read error. The V call is TRBV7-9, the J call TRBJ2-4; 14 bases agree with TRBD2. This CDR3 region has 17 residues. Germline V lookup: CDR1 SEHNR, CDR2 FQNEAQ (reference sequence). CDR3 bases: TGTGCCAGCAGTTTAGGACTAGCGGGAGGAGGCAAAAACATTCAGTACTTC. This translates into CASSLGLAGGGKNIQYF. Variable domain in full (rest from reference TRBV7-9 and TRBJ2-4): DTGVSQNPRHKITKRGQNVTFRCDPISEHNRLYWYRQTLGQGPEFLTYFQNEAQLEKSRLLSDRFSAERPKGSFSTLEIQRTEQGDSAMYLCASSLGLAGGGKNIQYFGAGTRLSVL.